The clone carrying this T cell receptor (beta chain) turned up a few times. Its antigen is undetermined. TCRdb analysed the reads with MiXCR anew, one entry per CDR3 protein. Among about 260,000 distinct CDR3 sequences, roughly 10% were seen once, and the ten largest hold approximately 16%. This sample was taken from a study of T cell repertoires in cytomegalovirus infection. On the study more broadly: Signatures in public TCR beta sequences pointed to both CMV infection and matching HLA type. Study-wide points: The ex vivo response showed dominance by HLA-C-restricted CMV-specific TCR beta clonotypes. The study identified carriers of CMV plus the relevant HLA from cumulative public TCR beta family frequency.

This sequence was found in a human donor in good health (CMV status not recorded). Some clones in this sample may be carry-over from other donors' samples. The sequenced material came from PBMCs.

CDR3 DNA: TGTGCCAGCAGCCCAGCCGGGCCTAGCGGGAGGGCCGGGACAGATACGCAGTATTTT. Its protein product is CASSPAGPSGRAGTDTQYF. The chain is built from TRBV11-2 and TRBJ2-3; TRBD2 agrees at 12 bases. CDR1 is SGHAT, CDR2 FQNNGV, per germline. The length of the CDR3 is 19 residues. The V gene end was trimmed by 5 bases and the J gene end by 3 bases; junction bases not matched to a gene: 15.